These 9 T cell receptor beta chains were all obtained from the same sample, sequenced in a study of blood T cell repertoires in COVID-19. Data came from immunoSEQ multiplex PCR; TCRdb stores just in-frame clones and leaves some out. Among hundreds of thousands of clones, approximately 88% were seen once, and the ten largest hold approximately 3%. What was sequenced was peripheral blood. The receptors derive from a woman under 40 with COVID-19, enrolled during active disease.

V usage is TRBV10-2 and J usage is TRBJ1-1; D gene ambiguous. This CDR3 has 14 residues. V shed 6 bases and J shed 1 base, with 12 bases lying between them. Germline V lookup: CDR1 WSHSY, CDR2 SAAADI. Here the CDR3 reads CASSRTGKNTEAFF. CDR3 nucleotide sequence: TGCGCCAGCAGCCGGACGGGGAAGAACACTGAAGCTTTCTTT.

The genes are TRBV7-9 and TRBJ1-2, with D perhaps matching TRBD1 (6 bases). CDR3 length equals 13 residues. Germline lookup yields CDR1 SEHNR and CDR2 FQNEAQ (reference sequence). V was cut by 4 bases and J by 2 bases, with 8 bases left in between. The CDR3 here is CASSSQGNYGYTF. CDR3 sequence (DNA): TGTGCCAGCAGCTCTCAGGGGAACTATGGCTACACCTTC. Drawing the rest from reference TRBV7-9 and TRBJ1-2, the complete variable domain is DTGVSQNPRHKITKRGQNVTFRCDPISEHNRLYWYRQTLGQGPEFLTYFQNEAQLEKSRLLSDRFSAERPKGSFSTLEIQRTEQGDSAMYLCASSSQGNYGYTFGSGTRLTVV.

The chain recombines TRBV5-6 with TRBJ2-1, with 14 positions matching TRBD2. V was pared by 4 bases and J by 6 bases, with 6 bases of the junction left unmatched. CDR1 is SGHDT and CDR2 is YYEEEE in the germline V gene. The CDR3 runs to 16 residues. Here the CDR3 reads CASSPTGLAGGNEQFF. Here the CDR3 DNA reads TGTGCCAGCAGCCCCACAGGACTAGCGGGAGGCAATGAGCAGTTCTTC.

A single count supports this clone. This chain joins TRBV5-1 and TRBJ2-3; 8 positions agree with TRBD2. Germline CDR1 reads SGHRS; CDR2 reads YFSETQ. The CDR3 spans 16 residues. Losses at the gene ends were 7 bases for V and 3 bases for J; bases not matched to a gene: 13. The CDR3 DNA is TGCGCCAGCGCCTCGGGCGGGGGGTTACGAACAGATACGCAGTATTTT. Translating gives CASASGGGLRTDTQYF.

The chain combines TRBV7-2 with TRBJ1-2, with 9 bases lining up with TRBD1. Germline values: CDR1 SGHTA, CDR2 FQGNSA. V lost 1 base and J lost 11; bases outside the gene matches: 8. There are 14 residues in the CDR3. The CDR3 here is CASSLDPDRGGYTF. DNA of the CDR3: TGTGCCAGCAGCTTAGACCCAGACAGGGGGGGTTACACCTTC.

The chain has TRBV6-4 and TRBJ1-1; D perhaps matches TRBD1 (6 bases). The CDR3 consists of 15 residues. Trimming shortened V by 6 bases and J by 2 bases, and 16 bases separated the two germline ends. Germline V lookup: CDR1 MRHNA, CDR2 SNTAGT. CDR3 sequence reads: CASSGERTVNTEAFF. The CDR3 coding sequence is TGTGCCAGCAGCGGCGAAAGGACAGTTAACACTGAAGCTTTCTTT.

The chain employs TRBV7-9 and TRBJ2-7; maybe TRBD1 (6 bases). Per germline, CDR1 SEHNR and CDR2 FQNEAQ (reference sequence). This CDR3 has 12 amino acids. Trimming took off 4 bases at V and 6 bases at J, with 10 bases between the two ends. The DNA of the CDR3 is TGTGCCAGCAGCTCAGGGGAAAGCGAGCAGTACTTC. It translates to CASSSGESEQYF.

This clone was recorded once. The V and J genes are TRBV14 and TRBJ1-1; the match to TRBD1 covers 7 bases. Germline V gene lookup returns CDR1 SGHDN and CDR2 FVKESK. The trim removed 4 bases at V and 1 base at J, leaving 3 bases unmatched. CDR3 length equals 14 residues. The CDR3 region has the DNA TGTGCCAGCAGCCGGGGGACAGAGAACACTGAAGCTTTCTTT. Its protein is CASSRGTENTEAFF. The whole variable domain, filled in from reference TRBV14 and TRBJ1-1, reads EAGVTQFPSHSVIEKGQTVTLRCDPISGHDNLYWYRRVMGKEIKFLLHFVKESKQDESGMPNNRFLAERTGGTYSTLKVQPAELEDSGVYFCASSRGTENTEAFFGQGTRLTVV.

The genes are TRBV11-2 and TRBJ2-7; the D gene is possibly TRBD2 (6 bases). Germline-derived CDR1 and CDR2 are SGHAT and FQNNGV. This CDR3 has 14 residues. V was trimmed by 1 base and J by 6 bases, leaving 13 bases between them. The DNA for the CDR3 is TGTGCCAGCAGCTTAGCAGCGGGTGTTACCGAGCAGTACGTC. Its protein product is CASSLAAGVTEQYV.